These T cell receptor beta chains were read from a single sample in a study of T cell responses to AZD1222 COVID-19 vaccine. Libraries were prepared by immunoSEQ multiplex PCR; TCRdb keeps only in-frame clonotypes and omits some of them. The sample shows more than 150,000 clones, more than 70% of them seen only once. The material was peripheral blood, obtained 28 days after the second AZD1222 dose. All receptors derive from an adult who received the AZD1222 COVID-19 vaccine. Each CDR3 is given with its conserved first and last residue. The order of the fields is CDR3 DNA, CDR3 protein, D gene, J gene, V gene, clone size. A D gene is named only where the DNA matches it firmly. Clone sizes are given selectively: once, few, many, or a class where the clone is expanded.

DNA: TGTGCCAGCAGCTTAGAGACAGGGGTAACATCACCCCTCCACTTT
CDR3: CASSLETGVTSPLHF
D: TRBD1
J: TRBJ1-6
V: TRBV7-2
size: once

DNA: TGTGCCAGCAGTGACCCCGGGAGTGGGTACAATGAGCAGTTCTTC
CDR3: CASSDPGSGYNEQFF
D: -
J: TRBJ2-1
V: TRBV6-4
size: -

DNA: TGTGCCAGCAGTCCCACCCCCACAGATACGCAGTATTTT
CDR3: CASSPTPTDTQYF
D: -
J: TRBJ2-3
V: TRBV28
size: -

DNA: TGTGCCAGCAGTTACTCGAACAGGGCCTCCTACGAGCAGTACTTC
CDR3: CASSYSNRASYEQYF
D: -
J: TRBJ2-7
V: TRBV6-5
size: -

DNA: TGCGCCAGCAGCCAAGAGTGGTCTGGGGCCAACGTCCTGACTTTC
CDR3: CASSQEWSGANVLTF
D: -
J: TRBJ2-6
V: TRBV4-3
size: -

DNA: TGTGCCAGTACACTCGGGACTACTGTTCCAGATACGCAGTATTTT
CDR3: CASTLGTTVPDTQYF
D: TRBD2
J: TRBJ2-3
V: TRBV9
size: -

DNA: TGTGCCAGCAGTACCTGGACGGAAGATCAGCCCCAGCATTTT
CDR3: CASSTWTEDQPQHF
D: -
J: TRBJ1-5
V: TRBV2
size: -

DNA: TGTGCCAGCAGCACTAGCGGGAGTATCCACGAGCAGTACTTC
CDR3: CASSTSGSIHEQYF
D: TRBD2
J: TRBJ2-7
V: TRBV13
size: -

DNA: TGTGCCAGCAGTCGGTGGGAGGGAGAGACCCAGTACTTC
CDR3: CASSRWEGETQYF
D: TRBD2
J: TRBJ2-5
V: TRBV6-2/TRBV6-3
size: -

DNA: TGTGCCTGGAGTGTACAGGCGGGAAAAGATACGCAGTATTTT
CDR3: CAWSVQAGKDTQYF
D: -
J: TRBJ2-3
V: TRBV30
size: -

DNA: TGTGCCAGCAGCGTACTTCCAGCGAGCTCCTACGAGCAGTACTTC
CDR3: CASSVLPASSYEQYF
D: -
J: TRBJ2-7
V: TRBV9
size: -

DNA: TGTGCCAGTAGCACCACGGGTCTTGAGCAGTACTTC
CDR3: CASSTTGLEQYF
D: -
J: TRBJ2-7
V: TRBV19
size: -

DNA: TGTGCCAGCAGCGTATCGGGGACTAGCGGGGAGACCCAGTACTTC
CDR3: CASSVSGTSGETQYF
D: TRBD2
J: TRBJ2-5
V: TRBV9
size: -

DNA: TGTGCCAGCAGCCGGACGTACCCTGCCCACAATGAGCAGTTCTTC
CDR3: CASSRTYPAHNEQFF
D: -
J: TRBJ2-1
V: TRBV14
size: -

DNA: TGTGCCAGTAGTGTCCCTACGACCCCCGGTCCGGGCTACACCTTC
CDR3: CASSVPTTPGPGYTF
D: -
J: TRBJ1-2
V: TRBV19
size: -

DNA: TGTGCCAGCAGGACGGACAGCTCCTACAATGAGCAGTTCTTC
CDR3: CASRTDSSYNEQFF
D: -
J: TRBJ2-1
V: TRBV28
size: -

DNA: TGTGCCAGCAGCCTCGACTGGAGCTACACCTTC
CDR3: CASSLDWSYTF
D: -
J: TRBJ1-2
V: TRBV5-5
size: -

DNA: TGCGCCAGCAGCTTGCGGCTCGGGACAGCAACTCCTTGGTATGGCTACACCTTC
CDR3: CASSLRLGTATPWYGYTF
D: TRBD1
J: TRBJ1-2
V: TRBV5-1
size: -

DNA: TGTGCCAGCAGTTTGACCGAAATTAGCACAGATACGCAGTATTTT
CDR3: CASSLTEISTDTQYF
D: -
J: TRBJ2-3
V: TRBV27
size: once

DNA: TGTGCCAGCAGCTTGACAGCGTCTAGCACAGATACGCAGTATTTT
CDR3: CASSLTASSTDTQYF
D: -
J: TRBJ2-3
V: TRBV5-8
size: -

DNA: TGCGCCAGCAGCTTGTTTTCCGGGACGACAGATACGCAGTATTTT
CDR3: CASSLFSGTTDTQYF
D: -
J: TRBJ2-3
V: TRBV5-1
size: -

DNA: TGTGCCAGAAAACTAGCAGAACCCTACGAGCAGTACTTC
CDR3: CARKLAEPYEQYF
D: -
J: TRBJ2-7
V: TRBV3-1/TRBV3-2
size: few

DNA: TGTGCCAGCGGCTACGAGTCCTACGAGCAGTACTTC
CDR3: CASGYESYEQYF
D: -
J: TRBJ2-7
V: TRBV5-4
size: -

DNA: TGTGCCAGCAGCTCTGGCAGTTCCTACGAGCAGTACTTC
CDR3: CASSSGSSYEQYF
D: -
J: TRBJ2-7
V: TRBV11-2
size: -

DNA: TGTGCCAGCAGCTTCGGGACAGGGGCGGACGAGCAGTACTTC
CDR3: CASSFGTGADEQYF
D: TRBD1
J: TRBJ2-7
V: TRBV7-9
size: -

DNA: TGCGCCAGCAGTGAGTCCGCCGGGACTAGCGACTACAATGAGCAGTTCTTC
CDR3: CASSESAGTSDYNEQFF
D: TRBD2
J: TRBJ2-1
V: TRBV10-1
size: -

DNA: TGTGCCAGCAGTCTATGGACAGGGGAGGATAGAAACACCATATATTTT
CDR3: CASSLWTGEDRNTIYF
D: TRBD1
J: TRBJ1-3
V: TRBV28
size: -